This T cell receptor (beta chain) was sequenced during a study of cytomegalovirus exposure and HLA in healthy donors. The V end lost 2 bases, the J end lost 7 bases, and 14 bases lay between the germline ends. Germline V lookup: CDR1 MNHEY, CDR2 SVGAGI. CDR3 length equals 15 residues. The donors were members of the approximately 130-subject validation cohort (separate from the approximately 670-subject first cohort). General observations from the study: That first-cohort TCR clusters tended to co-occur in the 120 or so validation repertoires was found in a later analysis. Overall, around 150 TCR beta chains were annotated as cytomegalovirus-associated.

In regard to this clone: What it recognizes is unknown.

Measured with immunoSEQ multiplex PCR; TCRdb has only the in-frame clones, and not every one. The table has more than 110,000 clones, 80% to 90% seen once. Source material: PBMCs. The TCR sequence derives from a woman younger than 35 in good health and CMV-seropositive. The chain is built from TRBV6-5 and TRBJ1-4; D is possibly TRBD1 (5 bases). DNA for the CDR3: TGTGCCAGCAGTTACCGCGGAGGGGTGACTGAAAAACTGTTTTTT. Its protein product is CASSYRGGVTEKLFF.